A single sample is the source of the 11 T cell receptor beta chains below, sequenced in a study of blood T cell repertoires in COVID-19 (dated by TCRdb to the early 2020s). The library was made by the immunoSEQ multiplex PCR assay. Sourced from immuneACCESS, this table was stored by TCRdb with only in-frame sequences that have V and J called. A share of the clones is absent; for the studies checked, an unresolved V gene accounts for under half, and the remainder has no known explanation. In this sample the table shows roughly 300,000 clones, 85% to 90% of which occur a single time. The top ten hold roughly 14% of the sample. The sample consisted of peripheral blood. The receptors originated from a human donor in a cohort sampled during active COVID-19.

The chain has TRBV7-2 and TRBJ1-5; a possible D gene is TRBD1 (6 bases). Germline V gene data show CDR1 as SGHTA and CDR2 as FQGNSA. The CDR3 length is 14 residues. V lost 2 bases to trimming and J lost 6 bases, with 11 bases between them. As DNA, the CDR3 is TGTGCCAGCAGCTTAAGCGGGACACCTCAGCCCCAGCATTTT. This gives the protein CASSLSGTPQPQHF.

This clone was seen a single time. The chain is built from TRBV6-5 and TRBJ1-1; 9 bases line up with TRBD1. The germline gives CDR1 MNHEY, CDR2 SVGAGI. Trimming cost V 7 bases and J 5 bases; bases outside gene matches: 5. This CDR3 spans 13 amino acids. The CDR3, as DNA: TGTGCCAGCAACTGGGGACAGGGAACTGAAGCTTTCTTT. Its translation: CASNWGQGTEAFF.

The chain joins TRBV11-2 to TRBJ2-7, with TRBD2 as a possible D gene (6 bases). This CDR3 is 15 amino acids long. Germline CDR1 reads SGHAT; CDR2 reads FQNNGV. The V end lost 3 bases, the J end lost 2 bases, and 14 bases lay between the germline ends. CDR3 sequence: CASSFSAGIPYEQYF. CDR3 nucleotides: TGTGCCAGCAGCTTTTCGGCGGGGATTCCCTACGAGCAGTACTTC.

V gene TRBV19 combines with J gene TRBJ1-6; D is uncertain. The length of the CDR3 is 15 residues. Trimming pared 8 bases from V and 7 bases from J, leaving 18 bases between. Germline CDR1 and CDR2: LNHDA and SQIVND (reference sequence). The CDR3: CASREVLGRNSPLHF. In DNA form, the CDR3 reads TGTGCCAGTCGGGAGGTGTTGGGGAGGAATTCACCCCTCCACTTT.

The chain employs TRBV7-9 and TRBJ1-1; D perhaps matches TRBD1 (5 bases). The germline gives CDR1 SEHNR, CDR2 FQNEAQ (reference sequence). Trimming removed 6 bases from V and 1 base from J, with 21 bases in between. The CDR3 extends over 17 amino acids. The chain's CDR3 is CASSPFRTLVQNTEAFF. DNA of the CDR3: TGTGCCAGCAGTCCGTTCCGGACACTCGTCCAGAACACTGAAGCTTTCTTT.

The rearrangement joins TRBV5-1 to TRBJ2-7, with 9 bases identical to TRBD2. Per the germline V gene, CDR1 is SGHRS and CDR2 is YFSETQ. The CDR3 sequence is 18 residues long. V was clipped by 3 bases and J by 0 bases; unmatched bases: 13. The CDR3 bases are TGCGCCAGCAGCTCCCGACTAGCGGCAATAACCCACTCCTACGAGCAGTACTTC. It is translated as CASSSRLAAITHSYEQYF.

J is TRBJ1-6 and V is TRBV7-8, with 8 bases that match TRBD1. Losses at the gene ends were 1 base for V and 7 bases for J; bases not matched to a gene: 9. Germline CDR1 SGHVS, CDR2 FQNEAQ. The CDR3 length is 17 residues. The chain's CDR3 is CASSLEALQGGNSPLHF. As DNA, the CDR3 is TGTGCCAGCAGCTTAGAGGCCCTACAGGGGGGGAATTCACCCCTCCACTTT.

The chain employs TRBV3-1 (or the pseudogene TRBV3-2) and TRBJ2-2; 7 bases fit TRBD1. CDR1 and CDR2 from the germline V gene are LGHDT and YNNKEL (reference sequence). This CDR3 is built from 14 residues. The V segment lost 6 bases and the J segment 6 bases; nucleotides outside the gene matches: 7. CDR3 in amino acids: CASRLYRGPGELFF. In DNA, the CDR3 is TGTGCCAGCAGGCTATACAGGGGCCCCGGGGAGCTGTTTTTT.

The chain uses TRBV7-9 and TRBJ2-2, with 7 positions matching TRBD1. The CDR3 is 16 amino acids. With V trimmed by 5 bases and J by 6 bases, 12 bases remained unmatched. The V gene's germline CDR1 is SEHNR and CDR2 FQNEAQ (reference sequence). The CDR3 reads CASSQPRGGASGELFF. The CDR3 nucleotides are TGTGCCAGCAGCCAACCGAGAGGGGGCGCCTCCGGGGAGCTGTTTTTT.

The chain has TRBV9 and TRBJ2-2, with 12 positions matching TRBD2. Germline CDR1 SGDLS, CDR2 YYNGEE. The CDR3 covers 15 residues. J lost 2 bases, V lost 5 bases, and 1 base had no gene match. This CDR3 reads CASRLAGGNTGELFF. The CDR3, as DNA: TGTGCCAGCAGACTAGCGGGAGGTAACACCGGGGAGCTGTTTTTT. Drawing the rest from reference TRBV9 and TRBJ2-2, the complete variable domain is DSGVTQTPKHLITATGQRVTLRCSPRSGDLSVYWYQQSLDQGLQFLIQYYNGEERAKGNILERFSAQQFPDLHSELNLSSLELGDSALYFCASRLAGGNTGELFFGEGSRLTVL.

V gene TRBV4-1 combines with J gene TRBJ2-1; 16 bases agree with TRBD2. The CDR3 is made up of 19 amino acids. Germline CDR1 MGHRA, CDR2 YSYEKL. The ends lost 3 bases at V and 3 bases at J; junction bases unmatched: 8. The CDR3 coding sequence is TGCGCCAGCAGCCAGCCGGGACTAGCGGGAGGGCTGGGCTACAATGAGCAGTTCTTC. The encoded protein is CASSQPGLAGGLGYNEQFF.